A selection of T cell receptor beta chains follows, all from one sample in a study of radiotherapy plus CTLA-4 blockade in lung cancer. Some clones are missing from TCRdb's copy, which holds only in-frame ones; the method was immunoSEQ multiplex PCR. The table lists about 15,000 clones, around three quarters of them singletons, with 46% in the top ten. Sequenced material: peripheral blood, taken from a patient treated with radiotherapy plus ipilimumab. The receptors here all came from a human donor with non-small cell lung cancer whose response to radiotherapy plus ipilimumab could not be evaluated. CDR3s include the opening cysteine and the closing phenylalanine or tryptophan. The D gene is left open where the match is weak. Rows may omit the clone size; those that give it use once, few, many or a size class.

TGTGCCAGCAGTTTCACAGGGGGCTGGGACGAGCAGTACTTC,CASSFTGGWDEQYF,14,TRBJ2-7,TRBV2,TRBD1,-
TGCGCCAGCAGCCAAAGGACAGGGGGTAGAGCTGGAAACACCATATATTTT,CASSQRTGGRAGNTIYF,17,TRBJ1-3,TRBV5-4,TRBD1,medium-sized
TGTGCCAGCAGCTTAGTACCCTCTACAGGGGCGATCACCGGGGAGCTGTTTTTT,CASSLVPSTGAITGELFF,18,TRBJ2-2,TRBV11-3,TRBD1,once
TGTGCCAGCAGTGCCAGCGAATGGACTGAAGCTTTCTTT,CASSASEWTEAFF,13,TRBJ1-1,TRBV2,-,few
TGTGCCACCAGCAGAGATGGGGGGGTGGAGGATCAGCCCCAGCATTTT,CATSRDGGVEDQPQHF,16,TRBJ1-5,TRBV15,-,-
TGTGCCAGCAGCTTGGATGCGAACAGAAATTCACCCCTCCACTTT,CASSLDANRNSPLHF,15,TRBJ1-6,TRBV5-5,-,-
TGTGCCAGCAGTGACAGGGGGCAGAATAACTATGGCTACACCTTC,CASSDRGQNNYGYTF,15,TRBJ1-2,TRBV2,TRBD1,-
TGTGCCAGCAGCTCGAAGACTGGCGGGGGTGGTGGCTACACCTTC,CASSSKTGGGGGYTF,15,TRBJ1-2,TRBV7-2,-,few
TGTGCCAGCAGTTTGGGGGCCCGGGGGGGAGGGCAGTTCTTC,CASSLGARGGGQFF,14,TRBJ2-1,TRBV27,TRBD2,once
TGTGCCAGCAGTGACGGGGACAGGGATTCCGATGGCTACACCTTC,CASSDGDRDSDGYTF,15,TRBJ1-2,TRBV6-4,TRBD1,-
TGTGCTAGTGTTTCGTCGGACAGGGGGTACAGGGATACGCAGTATTTT,CASVSSDRGYRDTQYF,16,TRBJ2-3,TRBV12-5,TRBD1,-
TGTGCCAGCAGCCCACGCGGGACGGGAGATTCACCCCTCCACTTT,CASSPRGTGDSPLHF,15,TRBJ1-6,TRBV7-9,-,-
TGTGCCAGTAGTATAGGACTAGCGGGGGGGCGAAACACCGGGGAGCTGTTTTTT,CASSIGLAGGRNTGELFF,18,TRBJ2-2,TRBV19,TRBD2,once
TGTGCCAGCAGCGCGACAGGGGGGTCCTACGAGCAGTACTTC,CASSATGGSYEQYF,14,TRBJ2-7,TRBV9,TRBD1,-
TGCAGTGCCCCGACAGGGGGCAAAGCTTTCTTT,CSAPTGGKAFF,11,TRBJ1-1,TRBV20-1,TRBD1,-
TGTGCCAGCAGCTTGGCGGACGGGGATGAGCAGTTCTTC,CASSLADGDEQFF,13,TRBJ2-1,TRBV5-4,-,-
TGTGCCACCAGCCGCTATAATGAAAAACTGTTTTTT,CATSRYNEKLFF,12,TRBJ1-4,TRBV15,-,-
TGTGCCAGCACGGACAGGGTGGATCAGCCCCAGCATTTT,CASTDRVDQPQHF,13,TRBJ1-5,TRBV7-9,TRBD1,-
TGTGCCAGCAGCGCGAATTACGAGCAGTACTTC,CASSANYEQYF,11,TRBJ2-7,TRBV11-2,-,-
TGCGCCAGCAGCCCGGGGGGAACTAATGAAAAACTGTTTTTT,CASSPGGTNEKLFF,14,TRBJ1-4,TRBV5-1,-,few
TGTGCTAGTGGTTTGGTACTTAGACAGGGTTTGTTCTTC,CASGLVLRQGLFF,13,TRBJ2-1,TRBV12-5,TRBD1,-
TGTGCCTGGACTATAGGAAACAGGGGAGAGACCCAGTACTTC,CAWTIGNRGETQYF,14,TRBJ2-5,TRBV30,TRBD1,few
TGTGCCAGCAGCGTAGGAGGAGACACTGAAGCTTTCTTT,CASSVGGDTEAFF,13,TRBJ1-1,TRBV9,-,-
TGCAGCGTTGGGGCTCAATACGTCGGGGATGAGCAGTTCTTC,CSVGAQYVGDEQFF,14,TRBJ2-1,TRBV29-1,-,few
TGTGCCAGTAGTAGGACAGATCTCATGAACACTGAAGCTTTCTTT,CASSRTDLMNTEAFF,15,TRBJ1-1,TRBV19,-,-
TGCGCCAGCAGCCCCGACAGGGCGGCGGTGAACACTGAAGCTTTCTTT,CASSPDRAAVNTEAFF,16,TRBJ1-1,TRBV5-1,TRBD1,-
TGTGCCAGCAGCTGGGGCGGAGGACAGAGGGCCCCCTACGAGCAGTACTTC,CASSWGGGQRAPYEQYF,17,TRBJ2-7,TRBV7-2,-,few
TGTGCCAGCAGTGGAGGCCTCGGCCAGCATTTT,CASSGGLGQHF,11,TRBJ1-5,TRBV2,-,-
TGTGCCAGCAGTTCCCTAGAGACGGTCGTGAATGAAAAACTGTTTTTT,CASSSLETVVNEKLFF,16,TRBJ1-4,TRBV28,-,large
TGCGCCAGCAGCAGAATCAGGAACACTGAAGCTTTCTTT,CASSRIRNTEAFF,13,TRBJ1-1,TRBV5-1,-,-
TGTGCCAGCAGCTTGGAATTCTCAGGGTTGGCAGATACGCAGTATTTT,CASSLEFSGLADTQYF,16,TRBJ2-3,TRBV5-6,-,-
TGTGCCAGCTCACCATCCCGGACAGGGGGCGGGCAGCCCCAGCATTTT,CASSPSRTGGGQPQHF,16,TRBJ1-5,TRBV18,TRBD1,-
TGTGCCAGCTCCGAGACAGGGGTCACAGATACGCAGTATTTT,CASSETGVTDTQYF,14,TRBJ2-3,TRBV18,TRBD1,once
TGTGCCAGCAGCTTGGCGACAGATCAAGAGACCCAGTACTTC,CASSLATDQETQYF,14,TRBJ2-5,TRBV5-4,-,-
TGTGCCAGCAGTGGGGGCAGCAATCAGCCCCAGCATTTT,CASSGGSNQPQHF,13,TRBJ1-5,TRBV2,-,few
TGTGCCAGCAGCTTATACGGGGCTGGAAACACCATATATTTT,CASSLYGAGNTIYF,14,TRBJ1-3,TRBV7-8,-,once
TGTGCCAGCTCACGTCTGCAGGGACAAAATAATTCACCCCTCCACTTT,CASSRLQGQNNSPLHF,16,TRBJ1-6,TRBV18,-,-
TGCGCCAGCAGCTTGGTCCTGGGACAGGGCGGCTACACCTTC,CASSLVLGQGGYTF,14,TRBJ1-2,TRBV5-1,TRBD1,-
TGCGCCAGCAGCTTGAGACAGGGGATGGGCGAAGCTTTCTTT,CASSLRQGMGEAFF,14,TRBJ1-1,TRBV5-1,TRBD1,few
TGTGCCAGCAACAAGGGGGACGGAACCTATGGCTACACCTTC,CASNKGDGTYGYTF,14,TRBJ1-2,TRBV6-6,-,once